What follows describes a single TCR beta chain. This clone came up once. Its antigen remains undetermined. Base qualities are not recorded, but no much larger clone differs from it by a single base. The immunoSEQ Assay, a bias-controlled multiplex PCR, was used to amplify TCRbeta CDR3 regions from genomic DNA. The study's own analysis went as follows. Nucleated cell counts per sample were estimated from amplification of reference gene primers within the assay. To quantify the absolute abundance of each unique TCRbeta CDR3 rearrangement, sequence reads were collapsed and filtered. For each sample, productive Simpson clonality was calculated as the square root of Simpson's diversity index over productive rearrangements. TCRdb re-hosts the immuneACCESS table, in-frame sequences only. Its copies lack some clones; in the studies checked, an unresolved V gene accounts for under half of them, and the cause for the rest is not known. That table supplies the V and J calls and clone size; D and trimming were determined from the DNA. This sample comprises about 400,000 clones, under 90% of them detected only once. Together, the top ten hold 1.5% to 2% of the sample.

In the prospective study, participants were about 18 to 90 years old, resided in fewer than 25 geographic areas of the United States, and were enrolled through a virtual design. To assign participants to cohorts, the prospective study relied on clinical history that participants themselves reported in a screening survey and a study questionnaire. ImmuneRACE Cohort 3 recovered participants were defined by two consecutive negative NP/OP PCR tests, healthcare professional clearance, or symptom resolution. In the prospective study, whole blood, serum and a nasopharyngeal or oropharyngeal swab were collected from each participant by mobile phlebotomists. Additional blood draws and questionnaires over an approximately two-month period could optionally be provided by prospective study participants. Prospective study blood samples were shipped either frozen or at room temperature before DNA extraction.

The germline V gene provides CDR1 KGHSH and CDR2 LQKENI. V is cut back by 2 bases and J by 0 bases, with 1 base in the junction unmatched. The CDR3, cysteine through phenylalanine, is 16 amino acids long. The read is trimmed to its CDR3 DNA, 48 bases read in frame from base 1. The data originate from a study of blood T cell repertoires in COVID-19 (dated by TCRdb to 2020 to 2022). General notes on the study: Collaborator samples came from the United States, Italy and Spain and covered acute and convalescent phases of COVID-19. The samples were drawn from the first 160 participants of the ongoing ImmuneRACE study and from 1,254 subjects provided by 6 global collaborators. The repertoires were released in a freely available public database meant as a resource for research on the immune response to SARS-CoV-2. Subjects who had been exposed to COVID-19, were actively infected with it, or had recovered from it provided the deeply sampled blood TCRbeta repertoires that made up the dataset. The material from the prospective study consisted of cDNA or gDNA derived from T cells, B-cell-depleted T cells, or PBMCs. A de-identified subject ID, COVID-19 status, age in years and sex were almost always included in the sample metadata. Where available, HLA class I and class II types were obtained from metadata supplied by the sample provider rather than from assay-based typing.

Beyond this particular receptor, the publication reports: The amount of clinical and demographic metadata varied by source and participant and was provided uncurated.

The chain is encoded by TRBV18 joined to TRBJ1-6; 7 of the junction bases match TRBD1. This TCR was recovered from a woman in her 30s who had recovered from COVID-19. What was sequenced was PBMCs or T cells enriched from blood (not recorded which). In nucleotide form, the sequence is TGTGCCAGCTCACCAGGACAGGACTCCTATAATTCACCCCTCCACTTT. Its amino acids are CASSPGQDSYNSPLHF.